A selection of T cell receptor beta chains follows, all from one sample in a study of vaccination and CD4 T cells after COVID-19. Their recognized antigens are unknown. TCRdb analysed the PCR reads with MiXCR anew, one entry per CDR3 protein. The sample yields about 15,000 distinct CDR3 sequences, around 38% seen once. Sequenced input: cultured CD4+ T cells from blood. Receptors were obtained from a human donor with COVID-19. Both conserved end residues are part of each CDR3. D genes are given only for firm matches. A row's size may be missing; if present it is once, few, many or a size class.

abundance,j_gene,d_gene,v_gene,CDR3aa,CDR3nt
once,TRBJ1-2,-,TRBV25-1,CASSDIGSSGYTF,TGTGCCAGCAGTGATATCGGGTCGAGTGGCTACACCTTC
-,TRBJ2-2,-,TRBV2,CASSGRARDGELFF,TGTGCCAGCTCGGGCAGGGCCCGAGACGGGGAGCTGTTTTTT
-,TRBJ2-7,TRBD1,TRBV5-3,CARSRVSPDRGSTYEQYF,TGTGCCAGAAGCCGGGTTTCCCCGGACAGGGGGTCAACCTACGAGCAGTACTTC
-,TRBJ2-2,-,TRBV19,CASKRTGELFF,TGTGCCAGCAAGCGCACCGGGGAGCTGTTTTTT
-,TRBJ2-7,-,TRBV19,CASSIGGQGSDEQYF,TGTGCCAGTAGTATAGGAGGGCAGGGCTCGGACGAGCAGTACTTC
-,TRBJ1-6,-,TRBV7-9,CASSSDSTAFHSPLHF,TGTGCCAGCAGCTCGGACTCGACCGCCTTCCATTCACCCCTCCACTTT
-,TRBJ2-3,-,TRBV20-1,CSASPGDLTDTQYF,TGCAGTGCTAGCCCAGGGGACCTCACAGATACGCAGTATTTT
few,TRBJ1-2,-,TRBV6-1,CASSVSGTTGGYGYTF,TGTGCCAGCAGTGTCTCCGGGACCACGGGGGGCTATGGCTACACCTTC
few,TRBJ1-6,-,TRBV6-5,CASSYSTGHGRSSYNSPLHF,TGTGCCAGCAGTTACTCTACGGGACACGGACGCAGCTCCTATAATTCACCCCTCCACTTT
few,TRBJ1-6,TRBD1,TRBV18,CASLDRVLNSPLHF,TGTGCCAGCTTAGACAGGGTGCTTAATTCACCCCTCCACTTT
few,TRBJ1-1,TRBD1,TRBV6-2/TRBV6-3,CASSQVGQGAFF,TGTGCCAGCAGTCAGGTGGGACAGGGTGCTTTCTTT
-,TRBJ2-1,-,TRBV28,CASSSRGMRGNEQFF,TGTGCCAGCAGTTCTAGGGGGATGCGGGGCAATGAGCAGTTCTTC
-,TRBJ2-3,-,TRBV7-2,CASSFPLAGMSTDTQYF,TGTGCCAGCAGCTTTCCTCTCGCCGGGATGAGCACAGATACGCAGTATTTT
-,TRBJ2-1,TRBD2,TRBV28,CASSFSSGGRHNEQFF,TGTGCCAGCAGTTTTTCCAGCGGGGGCCGACACAATGAGCAGTTCTTC
-,TRBJ1-4,TRBD1,TRBV20-1,CSARALRGGTPGQWEKLFF,TGCAGTGCTAGAGCCTTGCGAGGGGGGACTCCGGGACAGTGGGAAAAACTGTTTTTT
few,TRBJ2-7,TRBD1,TRBV6-2/TRBV6-3,CASSSPDRGIYEQYF,TGTGCCAGCAGTTCCCCGGACAGGGGTATCTACGAGCAGTACTTC
-,TRBJ1-5,-,TRBV20-1,CSAATGIGDQPQHF,TGCAGTGCAGCAACAGGGATAGGCGATCAGCCCCAGCATTTT
-,TRBJ1-6,-,TRBV19,CASSPGGGYNSPLHF,TGTGCCAGTAGTCCCGGAGGTGGTTATAATTCACCCCTCCACTTT
few,TRBJ1-4,-,TRBV10-3,CAISTTGQGNEKLFF,TGTGCCATCAGCACAACAGGGCAGGGTAATGAAAAACTGTTTTTT
few,TRBJ2-7,TRBD2,TRBV6-5,CASSSGGLAGGYEQYF,TGTGCCAGCAGTTCCGGGGGACTAGCGGGGGGGTACGAGCAGTACTTC
-,TRBJ2-1,TRBD1,TRBV7-2,CASSLGTGPYNEQFF,TGTGCCAGCAGCTTAGGGACAGGGCCCTACAATGAGCAGTTCTTC
-,TRBJ2-5,TRBD1,TRBV5-1,CASSPTGTETQYF,TGCGCCAGCAGCCCGACAGGGACAGAGACCCAGTACTTC
-,TRBJ1-3,-,TRBV28,CASSLGGSGNTIYF,TGTGCCAGCAGTTTGGGGGGGTCCGGAAACACCATATATTTT
-,TRBJ1-5,TRBD1,TRBV7-2,CASRDRVYSNQPQHF,TGTGCCAGCCGAGACAGGGTTTATAGCAATCAGCCCCAGCATTTT
-,TRBJ2-2,-,TRBV20-1,CSARSGRFANTGELFF,TGCAGTGCTAGATCTGGACGGTTCGCGAACACCGGGGAGCTGTTTTTT
-,TRBJ1-1,-,TRBV5-1,CASSLVWPGDTEAFF,TGCGCCAGCAGCTTGGTATGGCCAGGGGACACTGAAGCTTTCTTT
few,TRBJ1-2,-,TRBV20-1,CSAEEMGAGGYTF,TGCAGTGCTGAAGAGATGGGCGCCGGCGGCTACACCTTC
-,TRBJ2-1,TRBD2,TRBV27,CASRLGAGDGEQFF,TGTGCCAGCCGTTTGGGAGCGGGGGATGGTGAGCAGTTCTTC
few,TRBJ2-5,-,TRBV7-9,CASSSPETQYF,TGTGCCAGCAGCTCCCCAGAGACCCAGTACTTC
-,TRBJ2-2,TRBD1,TRBV10-3,CAISAIRTGGGELFF,TGTGCCATCAGTGCTATAAGGACAGGTGGCGGGGAGCTGTTTTTT
-,TRBJ2-4,TRBD2,TRBV7-6,CASSSGSGGLAKNIQYF,TGTGCCAGCAGCTCGGGTAGCGGGGGATTAGCCAAAAACATTCAGTACTTC
-,TRBJ1-2,TRBD1,TRBV7-9,CASRTRGSPGTEDYGYTF,TGTGCCAGCAGGACAAGGGGGAGTCCCGGGACAGAGGACTATGGCTACACCTTC
few,TRBJ2-5,-,TRBV7-9,CASSLIGGFQETQYF,TGTGCCAGCAGCTTAATTGGGGGTTTTCAAGAGACCCAGTACTTC
-,TRBJ1-1,-,TRBV27,CASSRGLAGQGNTEAFF,TGTGCCAGCAGTAGGGGGTTGGCAGGCCAAGGGAACACTGAAGCTTTCTTT
-,TRBJ1-5,TRBD1,TRBV15,CATSRGGQGNQPQHF,TGTGCCACCAGCAGAGGCGGACAGGGTAATCAGCCCCAGCATTTT
few,TRBJ2-3,-,TRBV27,CASSLYFQMRGTDTQYF,TGTGCCAGCAGTTTATACTTCCAGATGCGGGGCACAGATACGCAGTATTTT
-,TRBJ2-2,TRBD1,TRBV20-1,CSARIGTGYNTGELFF,TGCAGTGCTAGGATCGGGACAGGCTACAACACCGGGGAGCTGTTTTTT
few,TRBJ2-3,-,TRBV2,CASSESQVTDTQYF,TGTGCCAGCAGTGAATCCCAGGTCACAGATACGCAGTATTTT
few,TRBJ1-1,-,TRBV6-1,CASSIETMNTEAFF,TGTGCCAGCAGTATTGAGACTATGAACACTGAAGCTTTCTTT
-,TRBJ2-1,TRBD1,TRBV10-3,CAISGGQSGNEQFF,TGTGCCATCAGTGGGGGACAGTCTGGGAATGAGCAGTTCTTC
-,TRBJ2-5,TRBD1,TRBV5-1,CASSIGTVGETQYF,TGCGCCAGCAGCATAGGGACAGTTGGAGAGACCCAGTACTTC